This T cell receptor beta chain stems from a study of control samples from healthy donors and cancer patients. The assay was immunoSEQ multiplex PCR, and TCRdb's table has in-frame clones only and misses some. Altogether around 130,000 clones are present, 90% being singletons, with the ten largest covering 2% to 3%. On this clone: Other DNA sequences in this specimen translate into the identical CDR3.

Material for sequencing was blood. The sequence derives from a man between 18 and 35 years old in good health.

CDR3 loop: CASSLAGDLVEKLFF. CDR3 DNA sequence: TGCGCCAGCAGCTTGGCTGGAGATTTGGTTGAAAAACTGTTTTTT. The chain uses TRBV5-1 and TRBJ1-4; D gene unclear. Trimming cost V 0 bases and J 7 bases, with 13 bases left between them. Germline CDR1 SGHRS, CDR2 YFSETQ. The CDR3 is made up of 15 amino acids.